These T cell receptor beta chains were read from a single sample in a study of CD8+ T cells in alopecia areata. Libraries were prepared by immunoSEQ multiplex PCR; TCRdb keeps only in-frame clonotypes and omits some of them. Among tens of thousands of clones listed, about 70% were seen once. The input for sequencing was CD8+ T cells sorted from blood, taken at week 44, from a patient treated with tofacitinib. The receptor source for this set is a human donor with alopecia areata. The CDR3 runs from the conserved cysteine through the conserved F or W. The D gene is left open where the match is weak.

J,D,V,DNA,CDR3
TRBJ1-2,TRBD1,TRBV4-3,TGCGCCAGCAGCCAAGAACACAGGGGGGAAGCTAACTATGGCTACACCTTC,CASSQEHRGEANYGYTF
TRBJ1-1,-,TRBV30,TGTGCCTGGAGTGAGGGCCCAGAAGCTTTCTTT,CAWSEGPEAFF
TRBJ1-5,-,TRBV4-1,TGCGCCAGCAGCCACGGACCCGGGCAGCCCCAGCATTTT,CASSHGPGQPQHF
TRBJ2-7,-,TRBV29-1,TGCAGCGTTGCCGCAGGGGAAAGCTCCTACGAGCAGTACTTC,CSVAAGESSYEQYF
TRBJ2-7,-,TRBV10-3,TGTGCCATCAGCAAAACCACGAGAGGGAGAAACTACGAGCAGTACTTC,CAISKTTRGRNYEQYF
TRBJ2-3,-,TRBV30,TGTGCCTGGAGTGGCGAGGAGGGCACAGGAGCTAGCACAGATACGCAGTATTTT,CAWSGEEGTGASTDTQYF
TRBJ2-3,-,TRBV4-3,TGCGCCAGCAGCCAAGAACGTCCTGGGACAGATACGCAGTATTTT,CASSQERPGTDTQYF
TRBJ2-1,-,TRBV4-3,TGCGCCAGCAGCCAAGTAGATGAGAACAATGAGCAGTTCTTC,CASSQVDENNEQFF
TRBJ2-5,-,TRBV6-1,TGTGCCAGCAGTGTGGGGGAGACCCAGTACTTC,CASSVGETQYF
TRBJ1-1,-,TRBV19,TGTGCCAGTTCCCTTGGAGGGGGGCACACTGAAGCTTTCTTT,CASSLGGGHTEAFF
TRBJ2-5,TRBD1,TRBV9,TGTGCCAGCAGCGACCCTCAAGGGACAGATCAAGAGACCCAGTACTTC,CASSDPQGTDQETQYF
TRBJ1-1,TRBD1,TRBV2,TGTGCCAGCAGTGACCCCAGGGGGCCCAACACTGAAGCTTTCTTT,CASSDPRGPNTEAFF
TRBJ2-5,-,TRBV5-5,TGTGCCAGCAGCTTGGTAGGAGGGGAATACGGAGAGACCCAGTACTTC,CASSLVGGEYGETQYF
TRBJ2-7,-,TRBV4-3,TGCGCCAGCAGCCAACATTCGGACTCGACCTACGAGCAGTACTTC,CASSQHSDSTYEQYF
TRBJ2-2,-,TRBV7-8,TGTGCCAGCAGCTTAGGGAACACCGGGGAGCTGTTTTTT,CASSLGNTGELFF
TRBJ2-7,-,TRBV6-6,TGTGCCAGCAGTTACCCCGGGACTTACTACGAGCAGTACTTC,CASSYPGTYYEQYF
TRBJ1-2,-,TRBV25-1,TGTGCCAGCAGTGAAGGGAGGTATGGCTACACCTTC,CASSEGRYGYTF